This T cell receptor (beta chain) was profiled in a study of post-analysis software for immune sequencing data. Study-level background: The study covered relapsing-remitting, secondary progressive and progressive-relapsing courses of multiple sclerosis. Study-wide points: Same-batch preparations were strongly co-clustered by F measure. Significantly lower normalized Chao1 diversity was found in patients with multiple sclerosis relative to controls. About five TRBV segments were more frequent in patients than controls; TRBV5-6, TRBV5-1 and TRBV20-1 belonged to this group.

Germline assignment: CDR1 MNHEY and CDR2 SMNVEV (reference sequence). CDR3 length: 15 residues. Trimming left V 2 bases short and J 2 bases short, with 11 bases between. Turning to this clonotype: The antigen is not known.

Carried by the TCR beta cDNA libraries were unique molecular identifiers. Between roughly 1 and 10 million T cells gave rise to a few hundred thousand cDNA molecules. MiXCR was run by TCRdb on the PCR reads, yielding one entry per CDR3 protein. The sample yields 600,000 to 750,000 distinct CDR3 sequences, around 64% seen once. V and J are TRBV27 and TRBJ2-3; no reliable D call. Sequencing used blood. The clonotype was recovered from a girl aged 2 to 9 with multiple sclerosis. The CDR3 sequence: CASSLQPLITDTQYF. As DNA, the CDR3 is TGTGCCAGCAGTTTACAACCACTGATCACAGATACGCAGTATTTT.